Below are 28 T cell receptor beta chains sequenced from a single sample in a study of Ad26.COV2.S vaccination and SARS-CoV-2 variants. The treatment was: around 19 received Ad26.COV2.S at low or high dose, single or two shots; 5 received placebo; per-sample allocation not given. Vaccine and placebo recipients were sampled on day 63 after the first injection. Libraries were prepared by immunoSEQ multiplex PCR; TCRdb keeps only in-frame clonotypes and omits some of them. The table has some 350,000 clones, more than 75% seen once; the top ten hold about 3.3%. Here the sequenced sample was peripheral blood, taken in a trial of Ad26.COV2.S vaccine versus placebo. These TCRs come from a person between 18 and 65 years old who received the Ad26.COV2.S COVID-19 vaccine or a placebo.

V usage is TRBV2 and J usage is TRBJ1-4; D possibly corresponds to TRBD1 (5 bases). The V gene's germline CDR1 is SNHLY and CDR2 FYNNEI. The CDR3 runs to 15 residues. Trimming removed 8 bases from V and 0 bases from J, with 13 bases in between. The CDR3 DNA reads TGTGCCAGCCGGACCCAGGGCTCAACTAATGAAAAACTGTTTTTT. This encodes CASRTQGSTNEKLFF. Based on the CDR3 plus reference TRBV2 and TRBJ1-4, the full variable domain is EPEVTQTPSHQVTQMGQEVILRCVPISNHLYFYWYRQILGQKVEFLVSFYNNEISEKSEIFDDQFSVERPDGSNFTLKIRSTKLEDSAMYFCASRTQGSTNEKLFFGSGTQLSVL.

The rearrangement uses TRBV18 and TRBJ2-1, with D perhaps TRBD1 (6 bases). The ends were cut back, 3 bases at V and 5 bases at J, with 14 bases in the middle. The CDR3 contains 15 residues. From germline, CDR1 is KGHSH and CDR2 LQKENI. Here the CDR3 DNA reads TGTGCCAGCTCACCCCAGACAGGCCCGAACAATGAGCAGTTCTTC. It is translated as CASSPQTGPNNEQFF.

The V and J genes are TRBV6-6 and TRBJ2-7; TRBD2 aligns across 7 bases. The germline V gene has CDR1 MNHNY and CDR2 SVGAGI (reference sequence). Trimming cost V 4 bases and J 2 bases; bases outside gene matches: 11. The CDR3 loop spans 16 amino acids. This chain's CDR3 is CASSWEGEGVTYEQYF. CDR3 DNA: TGTGCCAGCAGTTGGGAAGGGGAGGGAGTAACCTACGAGCAGTACTTC.

The chain has TRBV9 and TRBJ1-3, with D perhaps TRBD1 (5 bases). V dropped 0 bases and J dropped 7 bases, with 14 bases sitting between them. Looked up from germline, CDR1 is SGDLS and CDR2 is YYNGEE. CDR3 size: 15 residues. DNA of the CDR3: TGTGCCAGCAGCGTAGATGAGGACTGGGGGAACACCATATATTTT. It yields the protein CASSVDEDWGNTIYF.

The J gene is TRBJ2-5, the V gene TRBV5-6; the D gene is possibly TRBD1 (6 bases). V was trimmed by 0 bases and J by 9 bases, leaving 15 bases between them. The CDR3 covers 14 residues. Germline V gene data show CDR1 as SGHDT and CDR2 as YYEEEE. The CDR3 DNA reads as TGTGCCAGCAGCTTGGGGACAGAAGGGTGGGCCCAGTACTTC. This encodes CASSLGTEGWAQYF. The variable domain in full, completed from reference TRBV5-6 and TRBJ2-5, reads DAGVTQSPTHLIKTRGQQVTLRCSPKSGHDTVSWYQQALGQGPQFIFQYYEEEERQRGNFPDRFSGHQFPNYSSELNVNALLLGDSALYLCASSLGTEGWAQYFGPGTRLLVL.

The rearrangement links TRBV24-1 to TRBJ2-1; D tentatively fits TRBD1 or TRBD2 (5 bases each). This CDR3 has 15 amino acids. Germline V CDR1 and CDR2: KGHDR, SFDVKD. Between the trimmed V and J ends, which lost 3 bases and 10 bases, there was a span of 18 bases. DNA for the CDR3: TGTGCCACCAGTGATCCAACCGGGACGGACGAGGAGCAGTTCTTC. This sequence encodes CATSDPTGTDEEQFF.

This clone appeared a single time. The genes are TRBV18 and TRBJ1-2; tentative D call: TRBD1 (5 bases). V lost 3 bases and J 8 bases, leaving 19 bases between the germline ends. CDR3 length: 15 amino acids. Germline CDR1 KGHSH, CDR2 LQKENI. This chain's CDR3 is CASSPLTRTPLGYTF. The CDR3 DNA is TGTGCCAGCTCACCTCTCACTAGGACACCGCTGGGCTACACCTTC.

This clone was detected only once. The chain uses TRBV7-8 and TRBJ2-1; the match to TRBD2 covers 8 bases. Trimming cost V 8 bases and J 4 bases; bases outside gene matches: 1. Germline V gene sequence: CDR1 SGHVS, CDR2 FQNEAQ. CDR3 length: 12 amino acids. This CDR3 reads CASGTRYNEQFF. Here the CDR3 DNA reads TGTGCCAGCGGGACTAGGTACAATGAGCAGTTCTTC.

The chain carries TRBV6-6 and TRBJ2-5; 7 bases match TRBD2. Germline V gene lookup returns CDR1 MNHNY and CDR2 SVGAGI (reference sequence). The V and J ends lost 7 bases and 3 bases, in that order; junction bases with no gene match: 8. CDR3 length: 14 amino acids. CDR3 loop: CASNGLAGEETQYF. CDR3 sequence (DNA): TGTGCCAGCAACGGGTTAGCGGGTGAAGAGACCCAGTACTTC.

This sequence joins TRBV11-2 and TRBJ2-3, with D perhaps matching TRBD1 or TRBD2 (6 bases each). V lost 1 base to trimming and J lost 3 bases, with 11 bases between them. The CDR3 loop spans 15 amino acids. Germline CDR1 and CDR2: SGHAT and FQNNGV. This chain's CDR3 is CASSLGGARTDTQYF. Here the CDR3 DNA reads TGTGCCAGCAGCTTAGGGGGGGCAAGAACAGATACGCAGTATTTT.

This chain uses TRBV27 with TRBJ2-5; 7 nucleotides match TRBD1. Germline V CDR1 and CDR2: MNHEY, SMNVEV (reference sequence). The ends lost 2 bases at V and 3 bases at J; junction bases unmatched: 6. The CDR3 is made up of 15 amino acids. CDR3 DNA: TGTGCCAGCAGTTTAGAGGGGGCATTAAAAGAGACCCAGTACTTC. Translating gives CASSLEGALKETQYF.

The rearrangement joins TRBV6-2 or TRBV6-3 to TRBJ1-5; D is unresolved. CDR1 and CDR2 (germline): MNHEY, SVGEGT. The CDR3 spans 11 residues. V dropped 4 bases and J dropped 6 bases, with 4 bases sitting between them. CDR3 protein: CASSSGQPQHF. Written as DNA, the CDR3 is TGTGCCAGCAGTTCAGGTCAGCCCCAGCATTTT.

About this clone: This may be a read error: a much more frequent sequence differs by one nucleotide. This chain uses TRBV7-9 with TRBJ2-3; D gene uncertain. The germline gives CDR1 SEHNR, CDR2 FQNEAQ (reference sequence). This CDR3 contains 12 residues. Trimming took 5 bases from V and 2 from J, leaving 5 bases between them. The CDR3, as DNA: TGTGCCAGCAGCCCATACACAGATACGCAGTATTTT. Its protein product is CASSPYTDTQYF.

The V call is TRBV4-3, the J call TRBJ2-3; TRBD2 matches 14 bases. The CDR3 contains 17 residues. The germline gives CDR1 LGHNA, CDR2 YSLEER. The junction had 7 bases not matched to a gene; V was cut back by 0 bases and J by 8 bases. This chain's CDR3 is CASSQEGIGTSGSTQYF. The DNA of the CDR3 is TGCGCCAGCAGCCAAGAGGGGATCGGGACTAGCGGGAGTACGCAGTATTTT.

This clone appeared a few times. The J gene is TRBJ1-1, the V gene TRBV5-8, with D hard to call. The CDR3 has 13 amino acids. Looked up from germline, CDR1 is SGHTS and CDR2 is YDEGEE. V was cut by 1 base and J by 4 bases, with 8 bases left in between. Here the CDR3 DNA reads TGTGCCAGCAGCTTGAGTAGCGGCACTGAAGCTTTCTTT. Its translation is CASSLSSGTEAFF.

This rearrangement joins TRBV19 to TRBJ2-2, with TRBD2 matching 12 bases. J gave up 5 bases and V 5 bases, and 15 bases lay outside the gene matches. The CDR3 has 19 residues. Germline CDR1 is LNHDA and CDR2 is SQIVND (reference sequence). CDR3 nucleotides: TGTGCCAGTAGTGCCCGGACTAGCGGGGAACCCGCGAGGACCGGGGAGCTGTTTTTT. This gives the protein CASSARTSGEPARTGELFF. The full variable domain, in which reference TRBV19 and TRBJ2-2 provide the parts outside the CDR3, is DGGITQSPKYLFRKEGQNVTLSCEQNLNHDAMYWYRQDPGQGLRLIYYSQIVNDFQKGDIAEGYSVSREKKESFPLTVTSAQKNPTAFYLCASSARTSGEPARTGELFFGEGSRLTVL.

The chain carries TRBV9 and TRBJ2-5, with TRBD2 matching 7 bases. The CDR3 consists of 15 residues. J lost 5 bases, V lost 0 bases, and 7 bases had no gene match. Germline CDR1 reads SGDLS; CDR2 reads YYNGEE. The CDR3 here is CASSVVAGVGETQYF. CDR3 in DNA: TGTGCCAGCAGCGTAGTGGCGGGAGTCGGGGAGACCCAGTACTTC.

This clone was seen at least ten times. The chain carries TRBV5-4 and TRBJ2-7; D might be TRBD2 (6 bases). Germline V gene lookup returns CDR1 SGHNT and CDR2 YYREEE (reference sequence). V lost 2 bases and J lost 0, with 12 bases in between. This CDR3 is built from 15 residues. CDR3 DNA sequence: TGTGCCAGCAGCTTCGGCGGGATAAACTCCTACGAGCAGTACTTC. This codes for CASSFGGINSYEQYF.

V gene TRBV28 combines with J gene TRBJ2-2, with a possible D match to TRBD1 (6 bases). This CDR3 contains 15 residues. Germline CDR1 reads MDHEN; CDR2 reads SYDVKM. V dropped 7 bases and J dropped 5 bases, with 17 bases sitting between them. Here the CDR3 reads CASTLQTGRTGELFF. The CDR3 DNA is TGTGCCAGCACTCTACAGACAGGCAGGACCGGGGAGCTGTTTTTT.

The genes are TRBV30 and TRBJ1-6; D gene unclear. Per germline, CDR1 GTSNPN and CDR2 SVGIG (reference sequence). The CDR3 totals 11 residues. V lost 4 bases to trimming and J lost 5 bases, with 3 bases between them. The CDR3 DNA follows: TGTGCCTGGACGGATAATTCACCCCTCCACTTT. Encoded protein: CAWTDNSPLHF.

The rearrangement joins TRBV6-5 to TRBJ2-3, with D unclear. The germline V gene has CDR1 MNHEY and CDR2 SVGAGI. V was shortened by 2 bases and J by 2 bases, with 8 bases between the two germline ends. The CDR3 is 14 amino acids. In DNA form, the CDR3 reads TGTGCCAGCAGTTACACGGTAAACACAGATACGCAGTATTTT. Its protein product is CASSYTVNTDTQYF.

The rearrangement joins TRBV18 to TRBJ2-3; the match to TRBD2 covers 11 bases. CDR3 length: 16 amino acids. V dropped 3 bases and J dropped 3; count of bases not matched to a gene: 5. The germline V gene encodes CDR1 KGHSH and CDR2 LQKENI. The CDR3 DNA is TGTGCCAGCTCACCTAGCGGGGGGGGCGCGACAGATACGCAGTATTTT. Protein product: CASSPSGGGATDTQYF.

This clone was counted many times. The V call is TRBV27, the J call TRBJ1-5; D unresolved. Trimming shortened V by 5 bases and J by 3 bases, and 2 bases separated the two germline ends. The CDR3 is 11 residues long. Germline CDR1 reads MNHEY; CDR2 reads SMNVEV (reference sequence). CDR3 bases: TGTGCCAGCAGTCCCAATCAGCCCCAGCATTTT. Amino acid sequence: CASSPNQPQHF.

J is TRBJ1-2 and V is TRBV6-1; D not certain. CDR3 length: 13 amino acids. CDR1 MNHNS and CDR2 SASEGT come from the germline V gene. Trimming shortened V by 1 base and J by 4 bases, and 7 bases separated the two germline ends. The CDR3 DNA reads TGTGCCAGCAGTGAAGTCGTCCTCTATGGCTACACCTTC. Residues: CASSEVVLYGYTF.

The chain uses TRBV6-5 and TRBJ1-1, with 7 positions matching TRBD1. The CDR3 consists of 16 residues. The J segment lost 1 base and the V segment lost 0 bases, leaving 5 bases of the junction unmatched. The germline CDR1 and CDR2 sequences are MNHEY and SVGAGI. CDR3 in amino acids: CASSYSQGTANTEAFF. CDR3 in DNA: TGTGCCAGCAGTTACTCACAAGGGACAGCGAACACTGAAGCTTTCTTT.

This clone was counted only a few times. This chain joins TRBV2 and TRBJ1-6; D remains ambiguous. Germline CDR1 reads SNHLY; CDR2 reads FYNNEI. The CDR3 is 15 residues long. V lost 1 base and J lost 0, with 4 bases in between. CDR3 protein: CASSEDSSYNSPLHF. In DNA, the CDR3 is TGTGCCAGCAGTGAAGACAGCTCCTATAATTCACCCCTCCACTTT.

This sequence joins TRBV6-2 or TRBV6-3 and TRBJ1-6, with D tentatively TRBD1 (5 bases). Trimming removed 2 bases at V and 8 bases at J, with 7 bases between. This CDR3 region has 13 residues. Germline V CDR1 and CDR2: MNHEY, SVGEGT. CDR3 in DNA: TGTGCCAGCAGTTACGGGGCGGATTCACCCCTCCACTTT. This gives the protein CASSYGADSPLHF.

This clone is a singleton in its sample. The V gene is TRBV3-1 (or the pseudogene TRBV3-2), the J gene TRBJ1-1; TRBD1 agrees at 7 bases. This CDR3 is built from 15 residues. The germline gives CDR1 LGHDT, CDR2 YNNKEL (reference sequence). After removal of 5 bases from V and 4 bases from J, the junction contained 10 bases not matched to a gene. The CDR3, as DNA: TGTGCCAGCAGCTTTCGACAGGGTAGTTTCACTGAAGCTTTCTTT. This sequence encodes CASSFRQGSFTEAFF.